What follows are 15 T cell receptor beta chains derived from one specimen sequenced in a study of OX40 agonist ivuxolimab in advanced cancers. Profiled with immunoSEQ multiplex PCR; TCRdb holds only in-frame clones, not every one. Here the sample spans tens of thousands of clones, 85% being singletons. Source: CD4+ or CD8+ T cells sorted from blood, taken in a trial of the OX40 agonist ivuxolimab. The receptors stem from an adult with an advanced solid tumor such as melanoma, head and neck, liver or kidney cancer.

The gene calls are TRBV4-1 and TRBJ2-5; 11 nucleotides align to TRBD2. Per the germline V gene, CDR1 is MGHRA and CDR2 is YSYEKL. Trimming cost V 3 bases and J 5 bases; bases outside gene matches: 17. The length of the CDR3 is 19 residues. CDR3 nucleotides: TGCGCCAGCAGCCAGGATAGCGGGGGGGCAGACTATACTTTGGAGACCCAGTACTTC. This gives the protein CASSQDSGGADYTLETQYF.

The chain couples TRBV7-3 to TRBJ2-5, with 7 bases that match TRBD1. Trimming removed 1 base from V and 4 bases from J; junction bases left unmatched: 3. CDR3 length: 14 residues. CDR1 is SGHTA and CDR2 is FQGTGA in the germline V gene. The DNA for the CDR3 is TGTGCCAGCAGCTTAAAGACAGGGACAGAGACCCAGTACTTC. It encodes CASSLKTGTETQYF.

CDR3 DNA: TGTGCCTGGAGAAGGTATTCGACTAGCACAGATACGCAGTATTTT. Translated: CAWRRYSTSTDTQYF. The rearrangement joins TRBV30 to TRBJ2-3, with D hard to call. CDR1 GTSNPN and CDR2 SVGIG come from the germline V gene (reference sequence). The CDR3 is made up of 15 amino acids. Trimming pared 3 bases from V and 0 bases from J, leaving 13 bases between.

The gene calls are TRBV6-1 and TRBJ1-2, with a possible D match to TRBD1 (5 bases). V lost 2 bases and J 7 bases, leaving 14 bases between the germline ends. Germline V gene lookup returns CDR1 MNHNS and CDR2 SASEGT. The CDR3 spans 14 residues. In nucleotides, the CDR3 is TGTGCCAGCAGTGAACCTCCAGGGATAGGTGGCTACACCTTC. Amino acid sequence: CASSEPPGIGGYTF.

This clone came up once. The chain couples TRBV6-5 to TRBJ2-7, with D tentatively TRBD1 (6 bases). The CDR3 runs 12 residues. The V gene lost 5 bases and the J gene lost 4 bases, with 9 bases spanning the gap. From germline, CDR1 is MNHEY and CDR2 SVGAGI. The CDR3 protein is CASSPDRYEQYF. CDR3 bases: TGTGCCAGCAGTCCTGACAGGTACGAGCAGTACTTC.

V usage is TRBV30 and J usage is TRBJ2-2, with 7 bases aligning to TRBD2. This CDR3 has 14 residues. CDR1 and CDR2 from the germline V gene are GTSNPN and SVGIG (reference sequence). Trimming removed 2 bases from V and 6 bases from J; junction bases left unmatched: 6. The CDR3 sequence is CAWSRLAVSGELFF. The CDR3 nucleotides read TGTGCCTGGAGTAGGCTAGCGGTCTCCGGGGAGCTGTTTTTT.

This clone appeared a single time. J is TRBJ2-1 and V is TRBV28; 7 nucleotides line up with TRBD2. Trimming removed 1 base from V and 7 bases from J; junction bases left unmatched: 4. CDR3 size: 14 residues. Germline V gene sequence: CDR1 MDHEN, CDR2 SYDVKM. CDR3 DNA: TGTGCCAGCAGTTTATCGGGGAGGGATAATGAGCAGTTCTTC. Residues: CASSLSGRDNEQFF.

The CDR3 coding sequence is TGTGCCAGCAGCGTACGGTCTCCCGGAAACACCATATATTTT. It yields the protein CASSVRSPGNTIYF. The V and J genes are TRBV9 and TRBJ1-3; D unresolved. The CDR3 totals 14 residues. Germline V gene sequence: CDR1 SGDLS, CDR2 YYNGEE. Deletions cut 1 base from V and 4 bases from J, with 9 bases between.

This clone was detected only once. V usage is TRBV6-1 and J usage is TRBJ1-5, with 9 bases matching TRBD1. Germline CDR1 reads MNHNS; CDR2 reads SASEGT. The J segment lost 4 bases and the V segment lost 8 bases, leaving 9 bases of the junction unmatched. CDR3 size: 15 residues. This CDR3 reads CASGTGPNVNQPQHF. The CDR3 nucleotides read TGTGCCAGCGGGACAGGGCCCAATGTAAATCAGCCCCAGCATTTT.

This rearrangement joins TRBV6-5 to TRBJ2-7; a weak D match, TRBD2 (6 bases). V was clipped by 7 bases and J by 0 bases, with 7 bases between them. This CDR3 has 12 amino acids. Per germline, CDR1 MNHEY and CDR2 SVGAGI. The CDR3 coding sequence is TGTGCCAGCACGGAGGGCTCCTACGAGCAGTACTTC. This encodes CASTEGSYEQYF.

This clone was seen a few times. V and J are TRBV11-2 and TRBJ1-1; unclear D gene. Trimming shortened V by 1 base and J by 1 base, and 13 bases separated the two germline ends. Germline lookup yields CDR1 SGHAT and CDR2 FQNNGV. This CDR3 region has 16 residues. The CDR3 is CASSLGHGGRNTEAFF. For the CDR3, the DNA is TGTGCCAGCAGCTTAGGCCACGGCGGCAGGAACACTGAAGCTTTCTTT.

The chain carries TRBV5-4 and TRBJ1-1; possibly TRBD1 for D (5 bases). This CDR3 spans 14 amino acids. Per germline, CDR1 SGHNT and CDR2 YYREEE (reference sequence). V was cut by 4 bases and J by 3 bases, with 13 bases left in between. The CDR3: CASSRRVGDTEAFF. The CDR3 coding sequence is TGTGCCAGCAGCCGCAGGGTAGGGGACACTGAAGCTTTCTTT.

V usage is TRBV19 and J usage is TRBJ1-2; the D is unclear. The V gene lost 3 bases and the J gene lost 2 bases, with 7 bases spanning the gap. Germline V gene sequence: CDR1 LNHDA, CDR2 SQIVND (reference sequence). This CDR3 comprises 13 residues. CDR3 sequence reads: CASSMAKNYGYTF. The CDR3 region has the DNA TGTGCCAGTAGTATGGCCAAGAACTATGGCTACACCTTC. Full variable domain (outside the CDR3, taken from reference TRBV19 and TRBJ1-2): DGGITQSPKYLFRKEGQNVTLSCEQNLNHDAMYWYRQDPGQGLRLIYYSQIVNDFQKGDIAEGYSVSREKKESFPLTVTSAQKNPTAFYLCASSMAKNYGYTFGSGTRLTVV.

The gene calls are TRBV2 and TRBJ2-7, with TRBD1 identical over 9 bases. The CDR3 extends over 12 amino acids. V was clipped by 11 bases and J by 4 bases; unmatched bases: 6. Looked up from germline, CDR1 is SNHLY and CDR2 is FYNNEI. CDR3 protein: CAVQGAGYEQYF. The CDR3 DNA reads as TGTGCCGTACAGGGGGCGGGATACGAGCAGTACTTC.

This clone appeared once. This chain connects TRBV18 to TRBJ2-7, with 9 nucleotides matching TRBD2. CDR3 length: 16 amino acids. The junction had 6 bases not matched to a gene; V was cut back by 0 bases and J by 3 bases. The V gene's germline CDR1 is KGHSH and CDR2 LQKENI. CDR3 sequence reads: CASSPPSGGLVYEQYF. CDR3 nucleotides: TGTGCCAGCTCACCACCGAGCGGGGGGTTGGTCTACGAGCAGTACTTC.